Listed below are T cell receptor beta chains from one sample, sequenced in a study of human T cells and chemical hapten exposure. TCRdb re-called the RACE reads through MiXCR, storing one row per CDR3 protein. The sample has approximately 370,000 distinct CDR3 sequences; about 5% are singletons. This specimen was whole blood, taken in connection with sensitization to the hapten diphenylcyclopropenone (DPC). These receptors were taken from a woman between 18 and 29 years old with alopecia areata. Some clones in this sample may be carry-over from other donors' samples. CDR3s include the opening cysteine and the closing phenylalanine or tryptophan. A D gene is named only where the DNA matches it firmly. Size is stated for part of the rows, as once, few or many counts, or as a class when the clone is expanded.

d_gene	abundance	j_gene	len	v_gene	CDR3aa	CDR3nt
.	few	TRBJ2-1	15	TRBV29-1	CSVLPQGGSYNEQFF	TGCAGCGTCCTCCCGCAGGGGGGATCCTACAATGAGCAGTTCTTC
TRBD1	many	TRBJ2-5	14	TRBV5-1	CASSLQGRQETQYF	TGCGCCAGCAGCTTACAGGGGAGACAAGAGACCCAGTACTTC
.	.	TRBJ2-3	15	TRBV4-3	CASSQDLPGTDTQYF	TGCGCCAGCAGCCAAGATCTCCCAGGGACTGATACGCAGTATTTT
TRBD1	few	TRBJ2-2	16	TRBV4-1	CASSLRDRGYTGELFF	TGCGCCAGCAGCCTCCGGGACAGGGGATACACCGGGGAGCTGTTTTTT
.	many	TRBJ1-6	14	TRBV10-3	CAISETELMSPLHF	TGTGCCATCAGCGAGACAGAGCTAATGTCACCCCTCCACTTT
.	.	TRBJ2-2	16	TRBV7-2	CASSLRDIWNTGELFF	TGTGCCAGCAGTTTACGAGACATATGGAACACCGGGGAGCTGTTTTTT
.	.	TRBJ1-5	11	TRBV6-2/TRBV6-3	CASSVGGPQHF	TGTGCCAGCAGTGTCGGTGGGCCCCAGCATTTT
TRBD2	.	TRBJ2-3	16	TRBV7-9	CASSQTSGVTTDTQYF	TGTGCCAGCAGTCAGACTAGCGGAGTTACCACAGATACGCAGTATTTT
.	few	TRBJ2-2	12	TRBV24-1	CATSQNTGELFF	TGTGCCACCAGCCAGAACACCGGGGAGCTGTTTTTT
TRBD1	few	TRBJ2-4	18	TRBV12-5	CASGPEGQGRVFENIQYF	TGTGCTAGTGGACCGGAAGGACAGGGGAGAGTTTTCGAAAACATTCAGTACTTC
.	many	TRBJ2-3	13	TRBV7-8	CASSPQAPDTQYF	TGTGCCAGCAGCCCCCAGGCTCCAGATACGCAGTATTTT
.	many	TRBJ2-5	12	TRBV7-6	CASSLYSETQYF	TGTGCCAGCAGCTTATACTCAGAGACCCAGTACTTC
.	many	TRBJ2-3	16	TRBV21-1	CASSKSPGRLAAVQYF	TGTGCCAGCAGCAAATCCCCCGGGAGACTAGCGGCGGTGCAGTATTTT
.	.	TRBJ1-2	13	TRBV18	CASSPGETYGYTF	TGTGCCAGCTCACCCGGGGAAACCTATGGCTACACCTTC
.	few	TRBJ1-1	14	TRBV20-1	CSARDPRGHTEAFF	TGCAGTGCTAGAGACCCCCGGGGCCACACTGAAGCTTTCTTT
.	.	TRBJ1-1	11	TRBV2	CASQVGTEAFF	TGTGCCAGCCAGGTGGGAACTGAAGCTTTCTTT
.	few	TRBJ2-3	12	TRBV27	CASSLSTGTQYF	TGTGCCAGCAGTTTATCTACAGGGACGCAGTATTTT
.	many	TRBJ2-3	16	TRBV16	CASSQMGAATGDTQYF	TGTGCCAGCAGTCAAATGGGGGCGGCAACAGGAGATACGCAGTATTTT
TRBD1	many	TRBJ1-5	15	TRBV7-2	CASSPTGTGNQPQHF	TGTGCCAGCAGTCCAACCGGGACAGGGAATCAGCCCCAGCATTTT
.	.	TRBJ1-1	15	TRBV5-1	CASSPMTAMNTEAFF	TGCGCCAGCAGCCCTATGACAGCGATGAACACTGAAGCTTTCTTT
TRBD2	many	TRBJ2-3	16	TRBV27	CASSFLPERGADTQYF	TGTGCCAGCAGTTTTCTTCCGGAGCGGGGGGCAGATACGCAGTATTTT
TRBD1	.	TRBJ1-5	21	TRBV28	CASSLLAPKPGQGIPRQPQHF	TGTGCCAGCAGTTTATTGGCGCCGAAGCCGGGACAGGGGATACCAAGGCAGCCCCAGCATTTT
.	few	TRBJ2-5	14	TRBV3-1	CASSPEPGQETQYF	TGTGCCAGCAGCCCCGAGCCAGGCCAAGAGACCCAGTACTTC
.	.	TRBJ2-3	16	TRBV7-8	CASSLGDYFYTDTQYF	TGTGCCAGCAGCTTAGGTGACTACTTCTACACAGATACGCAGTATTTT
TRBD1	.	TRBJ1-2	15	TRBV18	CASSPGTGISYGYTF	TGTGCCAGCTCACCTGGGACAGGGATCTCCTATGGCTACACCTTC